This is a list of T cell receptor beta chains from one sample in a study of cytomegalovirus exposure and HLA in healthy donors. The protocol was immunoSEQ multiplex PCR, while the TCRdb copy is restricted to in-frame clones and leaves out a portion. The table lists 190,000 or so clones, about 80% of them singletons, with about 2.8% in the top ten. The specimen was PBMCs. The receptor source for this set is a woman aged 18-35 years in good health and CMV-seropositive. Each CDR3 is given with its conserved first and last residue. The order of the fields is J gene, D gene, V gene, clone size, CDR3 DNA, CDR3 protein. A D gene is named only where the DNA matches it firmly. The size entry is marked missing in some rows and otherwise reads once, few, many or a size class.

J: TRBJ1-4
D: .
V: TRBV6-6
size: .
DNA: TGTGCCAGCCGCGCACAGGGAAGGGATGAAAAACTGTTTTTT
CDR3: CASRAQGRDEKLFF

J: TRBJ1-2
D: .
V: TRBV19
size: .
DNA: TGTGCCACCTCGTACAGGTTGGATAACTATGGCTACACCTTC
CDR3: CATSYRLDNYGYTF

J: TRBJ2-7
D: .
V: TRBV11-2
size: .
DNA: TGTGCCAGCAGCGTAGACCCATCCTCCTACGAGCAGTACTTC
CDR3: CASSVDPSSYEQYF

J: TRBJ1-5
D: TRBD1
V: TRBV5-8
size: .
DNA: TGTGCCAGCAGCTTGGCCTGGACAGGGCCCAATCAGCCCCAGCATTTT
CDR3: CASSLAWTGPNQPQHF

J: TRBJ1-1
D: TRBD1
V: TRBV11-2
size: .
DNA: TGTGCCAGCAGCCCTAACAGGGGGGCGAACACTGAAGCTTTCTTT
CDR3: CASSPNRGANTEAFF

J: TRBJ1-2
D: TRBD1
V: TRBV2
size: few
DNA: TGTGCCAGCAGTGACGGACAGGACTATGGCTACACCTTC
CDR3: CASSDGQDYGYTF

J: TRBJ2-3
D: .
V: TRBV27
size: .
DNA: TGTGCCAGCAGTCCTCCCCTACCCCGGACAGATACGCAGTATTTT
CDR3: CASSPPLPRTDTQYF

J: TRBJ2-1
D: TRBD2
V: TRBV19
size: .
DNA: TGTGCCAGTAGTATGGGACTAGTGGGGGGATCCTACAATGAGCAGTTCTTC
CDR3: CASSMGLVGGSYNEQFF

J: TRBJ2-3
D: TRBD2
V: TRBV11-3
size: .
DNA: TGTGCCAGCAGCTTGCCTAGCGGGGGGGTAGATACAGATACGCAGTATTTT
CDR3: CASSLPSGGVDTDTQYF

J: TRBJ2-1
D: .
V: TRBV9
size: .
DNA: TGTGCCAGCAGCCAGTGGGGGGACGTCAATGAGCAGTTCTTC
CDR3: CASSQWGDVNEQFF

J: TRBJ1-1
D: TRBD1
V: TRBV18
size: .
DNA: TGTGCCAGCTCACCACCGATGGGACAGCAGAACACTGAAGCTTTCTTT
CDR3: CASSPPMGQQNTEAFF

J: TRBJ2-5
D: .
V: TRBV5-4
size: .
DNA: TGTGCCAGCAGCAAAATGGGAGCGGAGACCCAGTACTTC
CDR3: CASSKMGAETQYF

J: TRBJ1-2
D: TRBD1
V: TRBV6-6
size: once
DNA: TGTGCCAGCAGTTCCCAGACAGGGGGCTATGGCTACACCTTC
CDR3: CASSSQTGGYGYTF

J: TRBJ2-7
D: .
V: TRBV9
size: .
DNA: TGTGCCAGCAGCGTATCGGACAGCTACGAGCAGTACTTC
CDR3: CASSVSDSYEQYF

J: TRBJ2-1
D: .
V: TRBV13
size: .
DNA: TGTGCCAGCAGCTTAGACGTCCGTAACGGTGAGCAGTTCTTC
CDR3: CASSLDVRNGEQFF

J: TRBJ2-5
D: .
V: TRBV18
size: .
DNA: TGTGCCAGCTCACCAATAGCAGAGACCCAGTACTTC
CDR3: CASSPIAETQYF

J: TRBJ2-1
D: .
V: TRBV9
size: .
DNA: TGTGCCAGCAGCAGAGGGCACGGATGGGAGCAGTTCTTC
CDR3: CASSRGHGWEQFF

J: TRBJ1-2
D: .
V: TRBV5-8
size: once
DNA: TGTGCCAGCAGCGCCCGTGAAGGGGTATATTCCTATGGCTACACCTTC
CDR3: CASSAREGVYSYGYTF

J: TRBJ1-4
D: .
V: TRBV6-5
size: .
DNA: TGTGCCAGCAGCTCCAGGGCAACTAATGAAAAACTGTTTTTT
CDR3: CASSSRATNEKLFF

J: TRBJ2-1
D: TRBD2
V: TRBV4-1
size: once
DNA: TGCGCCAGCAGCCACCACGCCGGGACTAAAACAAATGAGCAGTTCTTC
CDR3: CASSHHAGTKTNEQFF

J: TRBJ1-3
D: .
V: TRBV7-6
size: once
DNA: TGTGCCAGCAGCTCCTCGGCGGATCCTGGAAACACCATATATTTT
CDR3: CASSSSADPGNTIYF

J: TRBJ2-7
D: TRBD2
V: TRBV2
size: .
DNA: TGTGCCAGCAGTCCTCTAGCGGGGGGGCCCTCGAGCGAGCAGTACTTC
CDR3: CASSPLAGGPSSEQYF

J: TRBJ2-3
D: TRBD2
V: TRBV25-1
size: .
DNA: TGTGCCAGCAGTCCGGGGACTAGCGGGGTCACAGATACGCAGTATTTT
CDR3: CASSPGTSGVTDTQYF

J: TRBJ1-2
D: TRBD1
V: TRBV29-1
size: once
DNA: TGCAGCGTTTCTGGACAGGGGAGGTATGGCTACACCTTC
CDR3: CSVSGQGRYGYTF

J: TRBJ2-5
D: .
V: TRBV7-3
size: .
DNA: TGTGCCAGCAGCTTGTACGGGGGAGAGACCCAGTACTTC
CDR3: CASSLYGGETQYF

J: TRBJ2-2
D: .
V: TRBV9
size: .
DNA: TGTGCCAGCAGCACCAGAACCGGGCAGGGGACCGGGGAGCTGTTTTTT
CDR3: CASSTRTGQGTGELFF

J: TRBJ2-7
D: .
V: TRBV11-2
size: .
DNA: TGTGCCAGCAGCTTGAATAGTAACTACGAGCAGTACTTC
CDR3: CASSLNSNYEQYF

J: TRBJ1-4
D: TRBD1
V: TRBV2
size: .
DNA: TGTGCCAGCAGTGGGGCAGGGGGTACGAGTGGAAAACTGTTTTTT
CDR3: CASSGAGGTSGKLFF